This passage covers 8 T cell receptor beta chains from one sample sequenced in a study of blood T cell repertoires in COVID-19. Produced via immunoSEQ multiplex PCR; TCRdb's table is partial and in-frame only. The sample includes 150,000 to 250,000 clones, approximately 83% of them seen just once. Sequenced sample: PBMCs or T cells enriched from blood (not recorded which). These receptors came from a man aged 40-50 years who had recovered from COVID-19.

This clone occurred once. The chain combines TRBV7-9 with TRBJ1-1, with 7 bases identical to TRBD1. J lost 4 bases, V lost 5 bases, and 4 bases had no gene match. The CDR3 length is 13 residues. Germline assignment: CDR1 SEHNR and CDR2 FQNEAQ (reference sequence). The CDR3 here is CASSAGGGTEAFF. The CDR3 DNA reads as TGTGCCAGCAGCGCAGGGGGTGGCACTGAAGCTTTCTTT.

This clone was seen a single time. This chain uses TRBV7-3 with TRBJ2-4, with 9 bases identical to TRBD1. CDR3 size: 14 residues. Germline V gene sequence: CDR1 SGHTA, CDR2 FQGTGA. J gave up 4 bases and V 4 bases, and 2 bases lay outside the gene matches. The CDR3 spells CASSSTGGKNIQYF. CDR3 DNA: TGTGCCAGCAGCTCGACAGGGGGTAAAAACATTCAGTACTTC.

The CDR3 loop reads CASSQRGSGNTIYF. DNA of the CDR3: TGTGCCAGCAGCCAAAGAGGGAGTGGAAACACCATATATTTT. The rearrangement links TRBV3-1 (or the pseudogene TRBV3-2) to TRBJ1-3; D gene uncertain. V was trimmed by 2 bases and J by 3 bases, leaving 8 bases between them. Germline-derived CDR1 and CDR2 are LGHDT and YNNKEL (reference sequence). This CDR3 region has 14 residues.

The CDR3 region is CASSFRLYGYTF. In DNA, the CDR3 is TGTGCCAGCAGTTTTCGGTTATATGGCTACACCTTC. This chain connects TRBV12-3 or TRBV12-4 to TRBJ1-2, with D unresolved. Trimming stripped 3 bases from V and 5 bases from J, with 7 bases between. This CDR3 contains 12 residues.

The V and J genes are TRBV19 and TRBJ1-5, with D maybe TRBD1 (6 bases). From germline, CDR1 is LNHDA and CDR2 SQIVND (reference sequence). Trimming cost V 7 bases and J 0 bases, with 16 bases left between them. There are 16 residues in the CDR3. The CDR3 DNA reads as TGTGCCAGTATTGGGGGGGACAACTATAGCAATCAGCCCCAGCATTTT. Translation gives CASIGGDNYSNQPQHF. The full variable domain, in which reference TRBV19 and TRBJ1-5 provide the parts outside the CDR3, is DGGITQSPKYLFRKEGQNVTLSCEQNLNHDAMYWYRQDPGQGLRLIYYSQIVNDFQKGDIAEGYSVSREKKESFPLTVTSAQKNPTAFYLCASIGGDNYSNQPQHFGDGTRLSIL.

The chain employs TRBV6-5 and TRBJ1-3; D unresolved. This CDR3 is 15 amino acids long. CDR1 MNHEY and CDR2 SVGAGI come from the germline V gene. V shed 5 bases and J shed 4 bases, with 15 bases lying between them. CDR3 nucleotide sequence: TGTGCCAGCAGTAGCGACTATACAGAGGGAAACACCATATATTTT. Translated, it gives CASSSDYTEGNTIYF.

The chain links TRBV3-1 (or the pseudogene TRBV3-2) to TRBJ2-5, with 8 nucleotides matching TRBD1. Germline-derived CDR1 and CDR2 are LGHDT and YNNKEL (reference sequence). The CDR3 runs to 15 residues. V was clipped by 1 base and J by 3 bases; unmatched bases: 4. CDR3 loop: CASSQGMDREETQYF. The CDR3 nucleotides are TGTGCCAGCAGCCAAGGAATGGACAGGGAAGAGACCCAGTACTTC.

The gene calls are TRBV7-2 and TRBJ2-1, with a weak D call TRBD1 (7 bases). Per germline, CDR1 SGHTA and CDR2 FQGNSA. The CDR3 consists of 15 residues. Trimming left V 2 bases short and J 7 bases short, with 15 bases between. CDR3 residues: CASSLQGGPLNEQFF. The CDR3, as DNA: TGTGCCAGCAGCTTACAGGGGGGACCCTTGAATGAGCAGTTCTTC. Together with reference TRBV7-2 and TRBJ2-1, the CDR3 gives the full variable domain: GAGVSQSPSNKVTEKGKDVELRCDPISGHTALYWYRQSLGQGLEFLIYFQGNSAPDKSGLPSDRFSAERTGGSVSTLTIQRTQQEDSAVYLCASSLQGGPLNEQFFGPGTRLTVL.